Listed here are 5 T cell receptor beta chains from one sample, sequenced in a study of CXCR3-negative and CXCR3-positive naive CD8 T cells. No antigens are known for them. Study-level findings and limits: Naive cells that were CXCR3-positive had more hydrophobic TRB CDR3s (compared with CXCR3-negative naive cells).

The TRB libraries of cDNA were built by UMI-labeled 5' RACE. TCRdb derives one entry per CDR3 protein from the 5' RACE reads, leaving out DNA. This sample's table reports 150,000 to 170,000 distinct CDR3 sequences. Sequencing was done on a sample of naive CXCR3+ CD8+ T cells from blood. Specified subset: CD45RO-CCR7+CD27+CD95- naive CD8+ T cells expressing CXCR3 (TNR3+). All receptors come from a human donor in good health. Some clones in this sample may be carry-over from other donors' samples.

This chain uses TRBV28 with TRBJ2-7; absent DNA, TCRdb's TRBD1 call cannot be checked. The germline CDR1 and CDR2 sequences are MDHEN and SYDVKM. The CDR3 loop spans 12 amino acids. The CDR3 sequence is CASSTGAGEQYF.

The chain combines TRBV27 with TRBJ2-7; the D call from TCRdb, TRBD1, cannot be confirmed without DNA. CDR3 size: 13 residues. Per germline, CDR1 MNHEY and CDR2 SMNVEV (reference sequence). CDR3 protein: CASSWGTGYEQYF.

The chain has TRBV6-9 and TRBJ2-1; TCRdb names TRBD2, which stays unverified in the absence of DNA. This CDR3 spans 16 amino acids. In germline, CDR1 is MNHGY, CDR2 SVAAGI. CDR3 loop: CASSFLSGNPYNEQFF.

The CDR3 sequence is CASSRPGLAGETQYF. This chain uses TRBV7-9 with TRBJ2-5; lacking DNA, the TRBD2 call made by TCRdb goes unchecked. Looked up from germline, CDR1 is SEHNR and CDR2 is FQNEAQ (reference sequence). The CDR3 spans 15 residues.

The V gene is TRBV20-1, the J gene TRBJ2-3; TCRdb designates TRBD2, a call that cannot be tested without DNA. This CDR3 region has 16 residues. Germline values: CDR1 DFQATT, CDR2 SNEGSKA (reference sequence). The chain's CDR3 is CSARDLAGSRVDTQYF.